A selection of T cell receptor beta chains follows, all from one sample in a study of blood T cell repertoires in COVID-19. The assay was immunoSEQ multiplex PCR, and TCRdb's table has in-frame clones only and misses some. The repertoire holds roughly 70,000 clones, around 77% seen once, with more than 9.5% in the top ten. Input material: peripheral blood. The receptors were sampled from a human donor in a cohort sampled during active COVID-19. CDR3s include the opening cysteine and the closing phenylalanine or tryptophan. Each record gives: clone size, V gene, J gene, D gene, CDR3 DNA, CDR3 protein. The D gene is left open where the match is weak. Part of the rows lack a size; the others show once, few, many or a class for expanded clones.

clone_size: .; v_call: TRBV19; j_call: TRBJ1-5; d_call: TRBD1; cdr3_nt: TGTGCCAGCAACAGGGGGCCCGAGAGCAATCAGCCCCAGCATTTT; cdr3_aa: CASNRGPESNQPQHF
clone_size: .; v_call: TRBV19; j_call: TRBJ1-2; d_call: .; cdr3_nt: TGTGCCAGTAGTTACAGGCGAGGCTACACCTTC; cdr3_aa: CASSYRRGYTF
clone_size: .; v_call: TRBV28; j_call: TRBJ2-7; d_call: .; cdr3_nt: TGTGCCAGCAGGCGCAGGCTACAGACCTACGAGCAGTACTTC; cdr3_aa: CASRRRLQTYEQYF
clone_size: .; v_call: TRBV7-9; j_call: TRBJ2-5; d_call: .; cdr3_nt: TGTGCCAGCAGCCCAGGAGGCGGAGGAGAGACCCAGTACTTC; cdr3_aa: CASSPGGGGETQYF
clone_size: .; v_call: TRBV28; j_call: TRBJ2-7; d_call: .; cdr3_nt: TGTGCCAGCAGTTTCGGTGGCCAGGACTACGAGCAGTACTTC; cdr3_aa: CASSFGGQDYEQYF
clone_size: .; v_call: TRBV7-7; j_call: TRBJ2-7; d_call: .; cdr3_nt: TGTGCTAGCAGCCCTTTTGTGGGAGCCTCCTACGAGCAGTACTTC; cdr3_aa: CASSPFVGASYEQYF
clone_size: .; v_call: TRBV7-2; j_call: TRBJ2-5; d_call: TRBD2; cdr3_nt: TGTGCCAGCAGCCTCACTGGCGGGAGGATCGAGACCCAGTACTTC; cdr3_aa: CASSLTGGRIETQYF
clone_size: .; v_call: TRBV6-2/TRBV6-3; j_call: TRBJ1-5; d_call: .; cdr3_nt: TGTGCCAGCAGCCTAGGAGGGAGGGGTGGATATAGCAATCAGCCCCAGCATTTT; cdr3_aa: CASSLGGRGGYSNQPQHF
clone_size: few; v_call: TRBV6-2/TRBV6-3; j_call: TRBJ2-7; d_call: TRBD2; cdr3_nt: TGTGCCAGCAGCCGGGGGACTAGCGTTTACGAGCAGTACTTC; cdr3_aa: CASSRGTSVYEQYF
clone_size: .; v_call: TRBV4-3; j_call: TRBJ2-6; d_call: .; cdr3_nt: TGCGCCAGCAGCCAAGAACGGGCTGGGGCCAACGTCCTGACTTTC; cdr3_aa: CASSQERAGANVLTF
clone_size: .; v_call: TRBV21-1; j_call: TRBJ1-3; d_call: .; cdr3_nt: TGTGCCAGCACCACCGACGGAGAGGGCGGTACTGGAAACACCATATATTTT; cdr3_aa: CASTTDGEGGTGNTIYF
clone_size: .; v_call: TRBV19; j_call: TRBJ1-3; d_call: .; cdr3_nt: TGTGCCAGTAGTAGAAGACAGGTGCGATCTGGAAACACCATATATTTT; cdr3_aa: CASSRRQVRSGNTIYF
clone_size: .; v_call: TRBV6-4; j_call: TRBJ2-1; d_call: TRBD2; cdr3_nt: TGTGCCAGCAGCGAGACTAGCGGGAGGGGCGGTGAGCAGTTCTTC; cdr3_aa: CASSETSGRGGEQFF
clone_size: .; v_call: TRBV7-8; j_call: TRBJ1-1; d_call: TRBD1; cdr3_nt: TGTGCCAGCAGCTTAGTCACAGGGGACGCCACTGAAGCTTTCTTT; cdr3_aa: CASSLVTGDATEAFF
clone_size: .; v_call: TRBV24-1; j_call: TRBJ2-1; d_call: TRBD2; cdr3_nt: TGTGCCACCAGTGATCTCCCCAGGACTAGCGGGAGGGCCCCTGAGCAGTTCTTC; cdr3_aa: CATSDLPRTSGRAPEQFF
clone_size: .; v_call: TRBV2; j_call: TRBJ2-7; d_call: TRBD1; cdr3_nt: TGTGCCAGCAGTGATCCGGGACAGTATGCTAGCTCCTACGAGCAGTACTTC; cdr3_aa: CASSDPGQYASSYEQYF
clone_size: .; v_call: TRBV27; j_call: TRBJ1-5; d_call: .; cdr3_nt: TGTGCCAGCAGGAGGGGGAGTCAGCCCCAGCATTTT; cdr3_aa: CASRRGSQPQHF
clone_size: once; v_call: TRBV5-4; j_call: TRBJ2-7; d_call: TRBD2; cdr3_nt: TGTGCCAGCAGCTATGGCCTAGCGGGAGTTCGCGAGCAGTACTTC; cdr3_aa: CASSYGLAGVREQYF
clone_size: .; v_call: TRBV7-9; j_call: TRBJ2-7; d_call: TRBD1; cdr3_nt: TGTGCCAGCAGCCGGACAGGGGGCTACGAGCAGTACTTC; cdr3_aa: CASSRTGGYEQYF
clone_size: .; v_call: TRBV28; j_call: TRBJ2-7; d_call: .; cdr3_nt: TGTGCCAGCAGTTTCCCCTTAGAAGCGAGCGAGCAGTACTTC; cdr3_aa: CASSFPLEASEQYF
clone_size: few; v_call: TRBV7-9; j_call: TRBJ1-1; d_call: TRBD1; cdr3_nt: TGTGCCAGCAGCTCCGGACAGGGATTGAACACTGAAGCTTTCTTT; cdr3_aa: CASSSGQGLNTEAFF
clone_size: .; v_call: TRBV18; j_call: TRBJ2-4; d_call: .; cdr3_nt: TGTGCCAGCTCACCACCGGGACTAGCCAAAAACATTCAGTACTTC; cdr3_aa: CASSPPGLAKNIQYF
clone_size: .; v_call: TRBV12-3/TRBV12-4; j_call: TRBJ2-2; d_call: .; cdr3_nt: TGTGCCAGCTACGATAGGGGGAACGGGGAGCTGTTTTTT; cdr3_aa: CASYDRGNGELFF
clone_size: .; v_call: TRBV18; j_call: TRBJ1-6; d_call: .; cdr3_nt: TGTGCCAGCTCACCCCGGGGGGACGATTCACCCCTCCACTTT; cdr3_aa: CASSPRGDDSPLHF
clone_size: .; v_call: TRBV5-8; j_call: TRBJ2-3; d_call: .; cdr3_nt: TGTGCCAGCAGCTTGGGTTTGGGGCAGGGGATCAAAGATACGCAGTATTTT; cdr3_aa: CASSLGLGQGIKDTQYF
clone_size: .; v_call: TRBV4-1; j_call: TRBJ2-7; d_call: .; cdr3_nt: TGCGCCAGCAGCCAAGATTGGGGGCGGACCCCCTACGAGCAGTACTTC; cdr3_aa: CASSQDWGRTPYEQYF
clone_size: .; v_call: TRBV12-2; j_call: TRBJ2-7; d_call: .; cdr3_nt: TGTGCAAGTCGCTTAGCGGGTCTAGCGGGGAGCTACGAGCAGTACTTC; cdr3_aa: CASRLAGLAGSYEQYF
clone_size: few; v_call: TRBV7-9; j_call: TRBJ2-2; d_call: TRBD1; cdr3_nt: TGTGCCAGCAGCTTCTCGCGGCAGGGGGCAAAGGAGCTGTTTTTT; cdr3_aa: CASSFSRQGAKELFF
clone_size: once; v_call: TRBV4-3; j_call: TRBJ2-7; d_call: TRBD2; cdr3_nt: TGCGCCAGCAGCCAGACCACGGGGGGGACCTACGAGCAGTACTTC; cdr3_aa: CASSQTTGGTYEQYF
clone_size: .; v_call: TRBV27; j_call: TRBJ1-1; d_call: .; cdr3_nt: TGTGCCAGCAGTCGCGACAGCCCGAACACTGAAGCTTTCTTT; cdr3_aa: CASSRDSPNTEAFF
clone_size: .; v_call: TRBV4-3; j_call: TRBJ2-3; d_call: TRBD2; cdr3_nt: TGCGCCAGCAGCCAAGGTGGAACTAGCGGGAGGGCAGATACGCAGTATTTT; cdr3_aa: CASSQGGTSGRADTQYF
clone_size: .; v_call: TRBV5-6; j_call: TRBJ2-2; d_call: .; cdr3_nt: TGTGCCAGCAGCTTGAGTGGACTGCGCACCGGGGAGCTGTTTTTT; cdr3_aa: CASSLSGLRTGELFF
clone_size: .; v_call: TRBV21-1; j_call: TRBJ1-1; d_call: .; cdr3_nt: TGTGCCAGCGGAAAACAGGGGGGGGACACTGAAGCTTTCTTT; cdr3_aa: CASGKQGGDTEAFF
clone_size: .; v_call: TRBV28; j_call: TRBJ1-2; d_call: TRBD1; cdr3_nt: TGTGCCAGCAGTCAAACCGGGACAGGGGACTATGGCTACACCTTC; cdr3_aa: CASSQTGTGDYGYTF
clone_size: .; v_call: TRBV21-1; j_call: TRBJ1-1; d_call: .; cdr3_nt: TGTGCCAGCAGCACCTTAAACACTGAAGCTTTCTTT; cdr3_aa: CASSTLNTEAFF
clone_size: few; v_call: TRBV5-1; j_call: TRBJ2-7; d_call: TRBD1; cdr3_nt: TGCGCCAGCAGCTCACAGGGGGCTGGAAGCGAGCAGTACTTC; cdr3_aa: CASSSQGAGSEQYF
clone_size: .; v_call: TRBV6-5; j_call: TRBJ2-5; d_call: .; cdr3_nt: TGTGCCAGCGGCGCACAGGGGGGGACCCAAGAGACCCAGTACTTC; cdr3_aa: CASGAQGGTQETQYF
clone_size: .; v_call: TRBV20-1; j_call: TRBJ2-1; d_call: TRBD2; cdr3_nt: TGCAGTGCTAGTGGACAAGGCGGGACTAGCGGACACAATGAGCAGTTCTTC; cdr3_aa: CSASGQGGTSGHNEQFF
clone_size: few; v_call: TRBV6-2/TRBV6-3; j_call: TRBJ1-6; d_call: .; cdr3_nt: TGTGCCAGCAGTTACAGCAATTCACCCCTCCACTTT; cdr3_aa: CASSYSNSPLHF
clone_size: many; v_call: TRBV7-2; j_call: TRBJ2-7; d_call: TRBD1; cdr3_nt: TGTGCCAGCAGCTTTACGGGACAGGGTACCTACGAGCAGTACTTC; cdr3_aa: CASSFTGQGTYEQYF
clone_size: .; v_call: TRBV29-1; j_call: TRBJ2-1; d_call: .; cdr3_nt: TGCAGCGGAGAACAGGTTATCCCCTCCAATGAGCAGTTCTTC; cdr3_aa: CSGEQVIPSNEQFF
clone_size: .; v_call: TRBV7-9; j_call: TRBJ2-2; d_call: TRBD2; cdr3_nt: TGTGCCAGCAGCTCCCCCAGCGGGGGCGGAGGGGAGCTGTTTTTT; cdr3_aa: CASSSPSGGGGELFF
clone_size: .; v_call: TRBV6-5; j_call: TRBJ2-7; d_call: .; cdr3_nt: TGTGCCAGCAGTTACGCGGGTGGCGAGCAGTACTTC; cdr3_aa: CASSYAGGEQYF
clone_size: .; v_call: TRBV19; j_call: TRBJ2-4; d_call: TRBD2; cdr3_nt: TGTGCCAGTAGTACGGCTAGCGGAATAAACATTCAGTACTTC; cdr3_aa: CASSTASGINIQYF
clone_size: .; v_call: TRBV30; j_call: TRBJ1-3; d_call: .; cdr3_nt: TGTGCCTGGATCCAATCCGGAAACACCATATATTTT; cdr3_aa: CAWIQSGNTIYF
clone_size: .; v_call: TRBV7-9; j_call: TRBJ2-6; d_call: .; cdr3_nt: TGTGCCAGCAGCCCCCGAGGGGGTGGGGCCAACGTCCTGACTTTC; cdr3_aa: CASSPRGGGANVLTF
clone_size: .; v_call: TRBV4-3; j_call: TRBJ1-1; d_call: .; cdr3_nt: TGCGCCAGCAGCCAGGGTCGAGGTACTGAAGCTTTCTTT; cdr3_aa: CASSQGRGTEAFF
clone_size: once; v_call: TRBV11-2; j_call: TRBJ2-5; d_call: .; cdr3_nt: TGTGCCAGCAGCTTAGAGGGGGCGCAGATAGAGACCCAGTACTTC; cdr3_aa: CASSLEGAQIETQYF
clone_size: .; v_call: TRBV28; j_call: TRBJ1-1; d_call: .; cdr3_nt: TGTGCCAGCAGTTTACATTCGTCAGGGGTGGTTTGGGACACTGAAGCTTTCTTT; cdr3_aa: CASSLHSSGVVWDTEAFF
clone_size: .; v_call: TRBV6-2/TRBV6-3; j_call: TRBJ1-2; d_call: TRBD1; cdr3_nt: TGTGCCAGCAGTTACCGGAGGACAGGGGGCGATGGCTACACCTTC; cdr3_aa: CASSYRRTGGDGYTF
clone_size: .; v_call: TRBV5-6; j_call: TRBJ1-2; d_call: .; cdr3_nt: TGTGCCAGCAGCTTCATTCCGGGGGGTAAAGACTATGGCTACACCTTC; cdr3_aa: CASSFIPGGKDYGYTF
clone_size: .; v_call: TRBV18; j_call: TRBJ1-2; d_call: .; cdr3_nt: TGTGCCAGCTCACCGGGGGGGCGCGGCTATGGCTACACCTTC; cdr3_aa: CASSPGGRGYGYTF
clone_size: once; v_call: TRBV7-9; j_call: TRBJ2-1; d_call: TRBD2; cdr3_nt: TGTGCCAGCAGCTCCGGACTAGCTATAGATGAGCAGTTCTTC; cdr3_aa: CASSSGLAIDEQFF